The 8 T cell receptor beta chains presented below share a single source sample, sequenced in a study of blood T cell repertoires in COVID-19. Generated by immunoSEQ multiplex PCR, the TCRdb table keeps only in-frame clones and is missing some. Here the sample spans some 300,000 clones, over 85% being singletons. The sample was PBMCs or T cells enriched from blood (not recorded which). The source is a woman aged 30 to 39 who had recovered from COVID-19.

J is TRBJ2-7 and V is TRBV20-1, with D perhaps TRBD2 (6 bases). V lost 3 bases, J lost 2 bases, and 14 bases lay in between. This CDR3 is 14 amino acids long. Per germline, CDR1 DFQATT and CDR2 SNEGSKA (reference sequence). The CDR3 loop reads CSASVDSGTYEQYF. CDR3 nucleotides: TGCAGTGCTAGTGTTGATAGCGGTACCTACGAGCAGTACTTC.

The chain joins TRBV18 to TRBJ2-7; weak D call: TRBD2 (5 bases). Deletions cut 0 bases from V and 6 bases from J, with 12 bases between. The CDR3 spans 14 residues. Germline V gene sequence: CDR1 KGHSH, CDR2 LQKENI. Here the CDR3 DNA reads TGTGCCAGCTCACCACCGGTTAGCGTTGGCGAGCAGTACTTC. This sequence encodes CASSPPVSVGEQYF.

The chain has TRBV5-1 and TRBJ2-1, with no clear D. The CDR3 loop spans 14 amino acids. V was pared by 1 base and J by 9 bases, with 14 bases between. From germline, CDR1 is SGHRS and CDR2 YFSETQ. This CDR3 is CASSLSPSRSEQFF. In nucleotides, the CDR3 is TGCGCCAGCAGCTTGAGTCCTAGTAGAAGTGAGCAGTTCTTC. Complete variable domain (other parts from reference TRBV5-1 and TRBJ2-1): KAGVTQTPRYLIKTRGQQVTLSCSPISGHRSVSWYQQTPGQGLQFLFEYFSETQRNKGNFPGRFSGRQFSNSRSEMNVSTLELGDSALYLCASSLSPSRSEQFFGPGTRLTVL.

The V and J genes are TRBV19 and TRBJ1-5; TRBD1 matches 7 bases. The CDR3 contains 17 residues. V lost 6 bases and J lost 2; bases outside the gene matches: 13. The germline V gene encodes CDR1 LNHDA and CDR2 SQIVND (reference sequence). The CDR3 loop is CASRTTRDRERNQPQHF. Here the CDR3 DNA reads TGTGCCAGTAGGACGACCCGGGACAGAGAACGCAATCAGCCCCAGCATTTT.

The CDR3 region is CASSQTSDRGGTEAFF. The DNA of the CDR3 is TGTGCCAGCAGCCAAACTTCGGACAGGGGAGGCACTGAAGCTTTCTTT. The genes are TRBV4-2 and TRBJ1-1; 9 bases are a match to TRBD1. The V gene end was trimmed by 2 bases and the J gene end by 4 bases; junction bases not matched to a gene: 8. Germline lookup yields CDR1 LGHNA and CDR2 YNFKEQ. The CDR3 has 16 amino acids.

The chain recombines TRBV6-5 with TRBJ1-1; D is perhaps TRBD1 (5 bases). The V end lost 3 bases, the J end lost 1 base, and 6 bases lay between the germline ends. The CDR3 has 13 residues. CDR1 MNHEY and CDR2 SVGAGI come from the germline V gene. The CDR3 spells CASSYDRNTEAFF. Written as DNA, the CDR3 is TGTGCCAGCAGTTATGACAGGAACACTGAAGCTTTCTTT.

The chain employs TRBV2 and TRBJ2-3, with 9 positions matching TRBD2. CDR3 length equals 15 residues. The germline V gene encodes CDR1 SNHLY and CDR2 FYNNEI. V gave up 6 bases and J gave up 5 bases; unmatched junction bases: 9. This CDR3 reads CASRVRAGGRDTQYF. The CDR3 coding sequence is TGTGCCAGCAGAGTCCGAGCGGGAGGTCGAGATACGCAGTATTTT. The entire variable domain, with the rest obtained from reference TRBV2 and TRBJ2-3, is as follows: EPEVTQTPSHQVTQMGQEVILRCVPISNHLYFYWYRQILGQKVEFLVSFYNNEISEKSEIFDDQFSVERPDGSNFTLKIRSTKLEDSAMYFCASRVRAGGRDTQYFGPGTRLTVL.

This chain joins TRBV20-1 and TRBJ2-3, with D possibly TRBD2 on 6 matching bases. CDR1 is DFQATT and CDR2 is SNEGSKA in the germline V gene (reference sequence). The CDR3 consists of 14 residues. V gave up 3 bases and J gave up 4 bases, with 14 bases separating them. The chain's CDR3 is CSASRSGSADTQYF. The CDR3 DNA follows: TGCAGTGCTAGTCGTAGCGGTTCTGCAGATACGCAGTATTTT.